This T cell receptor (beta chain) emerged from a study of shared clonotypes between healthy human individuals. At the level of the study: Donor ages ranged 18 to 49 years: a couple of women, a few men.

Trimming stripped 2 bases from V and 2 bases from J, with 16 bases between. The germline gives CDR1 SGHNT, CDR2 YYREEE (reference sequence). CDR3 length: 16 amino acids. Turning to this clone: No antigen is known for it.

A split of CD4+ cells into CD45RA+ naive and CD45RA-negative memory subsets was performed. Study results and caveats: Memory subsets generally showed smaller estimated richness than naive subsets did.

As originally analysed: There were no quality scores in the junction-only immunoSEQ sequences, so filtering differed. Measured with immunoSEQ multiplex PCR; TCRdb has only the in-frame clones, and not every one. The V and J calls and clone size come from that table; D and trimming were worked out from the DNA. The table has millions of clones, approximately 94% seen once. The V and J genes are TRBV5-4 and TRBJ1-2; D is perhaps TRBD1 (6 bases). The sequence was obtained from a man younger than 35 in good health. Sequenced sample: naive CD4+ T cells sorted from blood. Indicated subset: CD45RA+ positively selected. The CDR3 protein is CASSFIGTLLNYGYTF. The CDR3 region has the DNA TGTGCCAGCAGCTTCATCGGGACACTTCTAAACTATGGCTACACCTTC.